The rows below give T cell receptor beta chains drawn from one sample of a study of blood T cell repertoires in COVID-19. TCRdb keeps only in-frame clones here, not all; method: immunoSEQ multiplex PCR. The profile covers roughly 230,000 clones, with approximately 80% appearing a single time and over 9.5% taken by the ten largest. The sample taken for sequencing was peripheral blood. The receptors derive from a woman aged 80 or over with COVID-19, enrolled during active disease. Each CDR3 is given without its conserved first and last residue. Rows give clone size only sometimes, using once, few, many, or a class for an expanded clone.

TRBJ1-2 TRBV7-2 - ATRGGLNYGYT
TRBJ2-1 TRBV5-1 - ASSFGLNEQF
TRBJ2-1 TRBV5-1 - ASSLVTGTGISEQF
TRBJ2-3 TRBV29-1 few SVVASTDTQY
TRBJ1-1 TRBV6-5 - AIRGDSRWF
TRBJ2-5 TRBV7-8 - ASTRDRVFPLQETQY
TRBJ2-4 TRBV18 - ASSPQGGSKNIQY
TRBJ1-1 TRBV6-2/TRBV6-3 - ASSYGGTSGTEAF
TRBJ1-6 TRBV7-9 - ASPASSTVNSPLH
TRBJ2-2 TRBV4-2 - ASSQRGTGELF
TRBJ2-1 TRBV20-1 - SAQSGNEQF
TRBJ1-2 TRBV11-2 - ASSPDRPYGYT
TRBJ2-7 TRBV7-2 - ASSLTGTGREQY
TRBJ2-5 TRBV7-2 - ASSPRAGVGVGTQY
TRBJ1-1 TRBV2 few ASSLARGTEAF
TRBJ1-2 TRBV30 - AWTLRGDGYT
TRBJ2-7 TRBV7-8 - ASSQDSSYEQY
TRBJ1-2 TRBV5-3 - ARSSTGYT
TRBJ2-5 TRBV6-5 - ASSRKGGAQETQY
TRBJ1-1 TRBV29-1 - SVANLNTEAF
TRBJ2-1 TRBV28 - ASRPRQGSSYNEQF
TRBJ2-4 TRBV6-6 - ASSLFGLAGYATAKNIQY
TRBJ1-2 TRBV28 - ASRHTGGSYGYT
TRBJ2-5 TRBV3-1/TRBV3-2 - ASSQEGGNSQY
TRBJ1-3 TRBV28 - ASSSTTRTIY
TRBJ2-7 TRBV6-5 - ASRKDRDGDEQY
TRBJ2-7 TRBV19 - ASSISLAGTYEQY
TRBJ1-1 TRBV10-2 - ASSEVGGPNEAF
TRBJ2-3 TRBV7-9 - ASIRGQSTDTQY
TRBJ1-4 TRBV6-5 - ASGEQGSGEKLF
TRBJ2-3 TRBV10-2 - ATQSLSITDTQY
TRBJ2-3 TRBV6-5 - ASASGGDTDTQY
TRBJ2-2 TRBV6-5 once ASKEGSGDTGELF
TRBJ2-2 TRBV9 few ASSVVSGFTGELF
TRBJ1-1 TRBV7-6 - ASSFNMNTEAF
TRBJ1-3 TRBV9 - ASSRGSDALAGNTIY
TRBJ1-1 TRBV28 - ASRTGRTEAF
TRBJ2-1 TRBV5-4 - ASSFYGGAYNEQF
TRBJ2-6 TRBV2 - ASTGTGAGANVLT
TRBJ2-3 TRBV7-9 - ASSLGSVSTDTQY
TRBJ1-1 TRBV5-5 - ASSFGPVAGTEAF
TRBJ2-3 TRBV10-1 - ASSESTGGFSTDTQY
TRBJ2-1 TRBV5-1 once ASSLGGTGSHNEQF
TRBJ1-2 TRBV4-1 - ASSPTTGDTYGYT
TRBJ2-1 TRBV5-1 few ASSVLAGQDNEQF
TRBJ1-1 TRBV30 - AWTGQYTEAF
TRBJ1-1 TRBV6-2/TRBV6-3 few ASSRTGGVTEAF
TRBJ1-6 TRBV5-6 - ASSLFSSYNSPLH
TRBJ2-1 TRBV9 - ASSVAVRDEQF
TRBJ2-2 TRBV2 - ASKRGGTPTGELF
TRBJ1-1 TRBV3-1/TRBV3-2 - ASSQGIPGEAF
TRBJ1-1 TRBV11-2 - ASSQIPGLGTEAF
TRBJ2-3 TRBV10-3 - AISKGLAGSTDTQY
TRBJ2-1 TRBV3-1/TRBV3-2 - ASSQDTSGGLEQF
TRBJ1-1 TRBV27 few ASRGGLVGTEAF
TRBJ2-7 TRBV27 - ATAPSWVTSSYEQY
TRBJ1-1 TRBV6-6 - ASSYSEAEAF
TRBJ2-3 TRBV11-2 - ASSLEYLAGVKTDTQY
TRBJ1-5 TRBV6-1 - ASRQSDQPQH